Each of the 24 T cell receptor beta chains below was sequenced from the same sample in a study of T cells and Merkel cell carcinoma outcomes. This table comes from immunoSEQ multiplex PCR, and its TCRdb copy is limited to in-frame clones, with some not included. The sample shows several hundred clones, about 92% of them seen only once. Specimen: tumor tissue from Merkel cell carcinoma. The receptors come from a human donor with Merkel cell carcinoma.

The J gene is TRBJ2-7, the V gene TRBV29-1; D is unresolved. The CDR3 loop spans 12 amino acids. V was clipped by 4 bases and J by 2 bases, with 9 bases between them. Germline-derived CDR1 and CDR2 are SQVTM and ANQGSEA. CDR3: CSVAASTYEQYF. CDR3 DNA: TGCAGCGTTGCAGCCAGCACCTACGAGCAGTACTTC.

The CDR3: CASNRWGAYTF. The CDR3 DNA follows: TGTGCCAGCAATCGATGGGGGGCCTACACCTTC. The J gene is TRBJ1-2, the V gene TRBV2; possible D gene TRBD1, 6 bases. V gave up 7 bases and J gave up 10 bases, with 13 bases separating them. In germline, CDR1 is SNHLY, CDR2 FYNNEI. The CDR3 contains 11 residues.

V gene TRBV18 combines with J gene TRBJ2-5, with TRBD2 matching over 11 bases. Germline values: CDR1 KGHSH, CDR2 LQKENI. The CDR3 extends over 16 amino acids. V gave up 5 bases and J gave up 5 bases; unmatched junction bases: 10. The CDR3 protein is CASSALTSGRVETQYF. The CDR3 DNA sequence: TGTGCCAGCTCAGCATTAACTAGCGGGAGAGTTGAGACCCAGTACTTC. Full variable domain (outside the CDR3, taken from reference TRBV18 and TRBJ2-5): NAGVMQNPRHLVRRRGQEARLRCSPMKGHSHVYWYRQLPEEGLKFMVYLQKENIIDESGMPKERFSAEFPKEGPSILRIQQVVRGDSAAYFCASSALTSGRVETQYFGPGTRLLVL.

The chain uses TRBV4-2 and TRBJ2-5; TRBD2 matches at 12 bases. Germline CDR1 and CDR2: LGHNA and YNFKEQ. This CDR3 is built from 17 residues. After removal of 3 bases from V and 1 base from J, the junction contained 6 bases not matched to a gene. In nucleotides, the CDR3 is TGTGCCAGCAGCCAGGACGGACTAGCGGGACTCCAAGAGACCCAGTACTTC. Its protein product is CASSQDGLAGLQETQYF.

The chain carries TRBV10-3 and TRBJ1-5; no clear D. V shed 8 bases and J shed 3 bases, with 8 bases lying between them. This CDR3 is built from 12 residues. The germline CDR1 and CDR2 sequences are ENHRY and SYGVKD. The CDR3 loop reads CAIGTSNQPQHF. CDR3 in DNA: TGTGCCATCGGCACCTCCAATCAGCCCCAGCATTTT.

The J gene is TRBJ2-7, the V gene TRBV11-2, with TRBD1 identical over 9 bases. V trimming: 5 bases; J trimming: 6 bases; junction bases outside the gene matches: 5. The CDR3 totals 13 residues. The V gene's germline CDR1 is SGHAT and CDR2 FQNNGV. Here the CDR3 DNA reads TGTGCCAGCAGCGTAGGACAGGGGTTCGAGCAGTACTTC. Its protein is CASSVGQGFEQYF.

This clone showed up just a few times. The gene calls are TRBV2 and TRBJ2-1; D call uncertain. Germline-derived CDR1 and CDR2 are SNHLY and FYNNEI. V shed 5 bases and J shed 5 bases, with 4 bases lying between them. The length of the CDR3 is 11 residues. The CDR3 protein is CASSYDNEQFF. DNA for the CDR3: TGTGCCAGCAGTTATGACAATGAGCAGTTCTTC.

This chain connects TRBV28 to TRBJ2-1, with TRBD2 matching 10 bases. Per the germline V gene, CDR1 is MDHEN and CDR2 is SYDVKM. The CDR3 extends over 16 amino acids. V lost 7 bases, J lost 6 bases, and 12 bases stayed unmatched. In DNA form, the CDR3 reads TGTGCCAGCAATAGTAAAGCGGGAGGGCGGGGCAATGAGCAGTTCTTC. This gives the protein CASNSKAGGRGNEQFF.

This chain links TRBV19 with TRBJ1-5; D is unresolved. The CDR3 has 15 amino acids. The germline V gene has CDR1 LNHDA and CDR2 SQIVND (reference sequence). The ends were cut back, 3 bases at V and 7 bases at J, with 16 bases in the middle. CDR3 region: CASSIVRMQLQPQHF. The CDR3 bases are TGTGCCAGTAGTATCGTGAGGATGCAGTTGCAGCCCCAGCATTTT.

This chain connects TRBV6-1 to TRBJ1-3; TRBD1 agrees at 7 bases. Germline trimming cut 3 bases from V and 0 bases from J; bases unmatched to any gene: 5. The CDR3 loop spans 16 amino acids. Germline V gene lookup returns CDR1 MNHNS and CDR2 SASEGT. The DNA for the CDR3 is TGTGCCAGCAGTGACGCAGGGGGACTCTCTGGAAACACCATATATTTT. Translation gives CASSDAGGLSGNTIYF.

The V and J genes are TRBV9 and TRBJ1-4; D may be TRBD1 (6 bases). Trimming pared 4 bases from V and 3 bases from J, leaving 13 bases between. The CDR3 consists of 15 residues. CDR1 is SGDLS and CDR2 is YYNGEE in the germline V gene. The CDR3, as DNA: TGTGCCAGCAGCATAACAGGGTCCTCTAATGAAAAACTGTTTTTT. Translated, it gives CASSITGSSNEKLFF. The full variable domain, in which reference TRBV9 and TRBJ1-4 provide the parts outside the CDR3, is DSGVTQTPKHLITATGQRVTLRCSPRSGDLSVYWYQQSLDQGLQFLIQYYNGEERAKGNILERFSAQQFPDLHSELNLSSLELGDSALYFCASSITGSSNEKLFFGSGTQLSVL.

The chain joins TRBV19 to TRBJ2-7; TRBD2 agrees at 11 bases. Germline CDR1 is LNHDA and CDR2 is SQIVND (reference sequence). V lost 11 bases, J lost 5 bases, and 5 bases stayed unmatched. This CDR3 is 12 amino acids long. CDR3 sequence: CAAGTSGNEQYF. The CDR3 DNA follows: TGTGCCGCAGGGACTAGCGGTAACGAGCAGTACTTC.

The genes are TRBV7-3 and TRBJ2-5; D is undetermined. Germline CDR1 reads SGHTA; CDR2 reads FQGTGA. This CDR3 spans 15 amino acids. V was pared by 0 bases and J by 4 bases, with 12 bases between. CDR3 amino acids: CASSLTLRHGETQYF. In DNA form, the CDR3 reads TGTGCCAGCAGCTTAACGTTAAGGCACGGAGAGACCCAGTACTTC.

CDR3 protein: CASSNGRTNNQPQHF. The CDR3 nucleotides read TGTGCCAGCTCAAACGGACGGACTAACAATCAGCCCCAGCATTTT. The V and J genes are TRBV18 and TRBJ1-5; D call uncertain. Between the trimmed V and J ends, which lost 5 bases and 3 bases, there was a span of 14 bases. This CDR3 region has 15 residues. Per the germline V gene, CDR1 is KGHSH and CDR2 is LQKENI.

The J gene is TRBJ2-5, the V gene TRBV7-2; D perhaps matches TRBD2 (6 bases). CDR1 and CDR2 from the germline V gene are SGHTA and FQGNSA. The CDR3 has 13 residues. The V end was cut by 4 bases, the J end by 4 bases, with 10 bases between. The DNA for the CDR3 is TGTGCCAGCAGCTCGACTAGTTTAGAGACCCAGTACTTC. Translation gives CASSSTSLETQYF.

V gene TRBV5-1 combines with J gene TRBJ2-2; 8 nucleotides match TRBD1. The CDR3 is 16 residues long. Unmatched junction bases numbered 5, after V lost 0 bases and J lost 4 bases. Germline assignment: CDR1 SGHRS and CDR2 YFSETQ. The CDR3 loop reads CASSLGGQVATGELFF. In nucleotides, the CDR3 is TGCGCCAGCAGCTTGGGGGGACAGGTCGCCACCGGGGAGCTGTTTTTT.

The chain uses TRBV7-2 and TRBJ2-3; TRBD1 might be the D (6 bases). The CDR3 is made up of 17 amino acids. Trimming shortened V by 1 base and J by 0 bases, and 14 bases separated the two germline ends. Germline-derived CDR1 and CDR2 are SGHTA and FQGNSA. DNA for the CDR3: TGTGCCAGCAGCTTAGGCCAGGGGATAACTAGCACAGATACGCAGTATTTT. Translating it yields CASSLGQGITSTDTQYF. Using reference TRBV7-2 and TRBJ2-3 for the parts outside the CDR3, the full variable domain is GAGVSQSPSNKVTEKGKDVELRCDPISGHTALYWYRQSLGQGLEFLIYFQGNSAPDKSGLPSDRFSAERTGGSVSTLTIQRTQQEDSAVYLCASSLGQGITSTDTQYFGPGTRLTVL.

The chain combines TRBV18 with TRBJ2-5; 8 nucleotides align to TRBD2. This CDR3 is built from 15 residues. Per germline, CDR1 KGHSH and CDR2 LQKENI. V lost 0 bases to trimming and J lost 3 bases; unmatched junction nucleotides: 3. The CDR3 region is CASSPPNGREETQYF. CDR3 in DNA: TGTGCCAGCTCACCACCGAACGGGAGGGAAGAGACCCAGTACTTC.

Concerning this clone itself: A junction boundary mismatches the germline segment, possibly from a read error. The sample carries other DNA sequences with the same CDR3. The V call is TRBV7-9, the J call TRBJ2-1, with no clear D. The CDR3 contains 13 residues. CDR1 is SEHNR and CDR2 is FQNEAQ in the germline V gene (reference sequence). The CDR3 reads CASSPDPYNEQFF. CDR3 DNA: TGCGCCAGCAGCCCGGACCCGTACAATGAGCAGTTCTTC.

V usage is TRBV4-3 and J usage is TRBJ1-3; D perhaps matches TRBD1 (5 bases). Trimming took 0 bases from V and 4 from J, leaving 16 bases between them. Germline values: CDR1 LGHNA, CDR2 YSLEER. The CDR3 length is 17 residues. CDR3 sequence: CASSQDSWQGSGNTIYF. As DNA, the CDR3 is TGCGCCAGCAGCCAAGATTCTTGGCAGGGATCCGGAAACACCATATATTTT.

This sequence joins TRBV4-3 and TRBJ2-3; TRBD2 agrees at 11 bases. The junction had 9 bases not matched to a gene; V was cut back by 3 bases and J by 4 bases. CDR1 is LGHNA, CDR2 YSLEER, per germline. CDR3 size: 17 residues. The CDR3 nucleotides are TGCGCCAGCAGCCACCTCCCGACTAGCGGGAAAGCAGATACGCAGTATTTT. As protein: CASSHLPTSGKADTQYF.

The chain joins TRBV28 to TRBJ1-1; D may be TRBD1 (5 bases). The germline V gene encodes CDR1 MDHEN and CDR2 SYDVKM. Trimming pared 5 bases from V and 1 base from J, leaving 8 bases between. The CDR3 length is 13 residues. The CDR3 DNA sequence: TGTGCCAGCAGTATGACAGCGAACACTGAAGCTTTCTTT. Its protein is CASSMTANTEAFF.

The sample holds a few counts of this clone. The chain has TRBV6-6 and TRBJ2-3; 9 positions match TRBD2. This CDR3 region has 16 residues. J was trimmed by 6 bases and V by 2 bases; bases with no gene match: 9. Germline lookup yields CDR1 MNHNY and CDR2 SVGAGI (reference sequence). CDR3 DNA: TGTGCCAGCAGTTACCGGCGGGAGGGGGGAAGGGATACGCAGTATTTT. Its translation: CASSYRREGGRDTQYF.

The chain has TRBV29-1 and TRBJ1-1, with D possibly being TRBD1 (6 bases). The CDR3 has 13 residues. Deletions cut 7 bases from V and 1 base from J, with 13 bases between. The germline gives CDR1 SQVTM, CDR2 ANQGSEA. The CDR3 sequence is CSGQVSSNTEAFF. CDR3 in DNA: TGCAGCGGACAGGTGAGCTCGAACACTGAAGCTTTCTTT.